The clone carrying this TCR beta chain was detected ten times or more. The sample comes from a study of spatial heterogeneity in lung cancer. MiXCR, run by TCRdb on the 5' RACE reads, gives a single entry per CDR3 protein. The table includes 6,000 to 9,500 distinct CDR3 sequences, around 5% detected once. Documented time point: sample taken at primary tumor resection. Frozen PBMC, nontumor lung or tumor provided whole RNA, which was sequenced unsorted. The cohort: 65 to 80 early-stage, untreated non-small cell lung cancer patients. The source material was PBMCs, sampled at surgery. This sequence originates from a male donor with early-stage non-small cell lung cancer.

CDR3 sequence reads: CASSHFGTDYGYTF. The CDR3 coding sequence is TGTGCCAGCAGCCATTTTGGGACAGACTATGGCTACACCTTC. The rearrangement uses TRBV3-1 and TRBJ1-2, with 7 bases matching TRBD1. The length of the CDR3 is 14 residues. V trimming: 3 bases; J trimming: 3 bases; junction bases outside the gene matches: 4. Germline-derived CDR1 and CDR2 are LGHDT and YNNKEL (reference sequence).